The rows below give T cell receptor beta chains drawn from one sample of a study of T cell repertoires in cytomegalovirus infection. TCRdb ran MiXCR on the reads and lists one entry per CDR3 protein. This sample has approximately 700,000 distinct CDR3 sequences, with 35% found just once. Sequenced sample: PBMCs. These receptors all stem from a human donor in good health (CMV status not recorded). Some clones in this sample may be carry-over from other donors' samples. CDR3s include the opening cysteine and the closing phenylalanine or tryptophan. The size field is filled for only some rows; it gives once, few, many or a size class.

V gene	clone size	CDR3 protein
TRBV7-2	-	CASSRVQISSGAHVLTF
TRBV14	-	CASSQLLAGADTQYF
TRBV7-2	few	CASSLGISGAIGAEAFF
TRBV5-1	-	CASSSGTASSGNTIYF
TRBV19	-	CASSSARNTEAFF
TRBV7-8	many	CASSLAGRDTSLGYTF
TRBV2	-	CASSETGRDEQYF
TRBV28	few	CASSWTGSDEQYF
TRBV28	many	CASSLTGTGIKYGYTF
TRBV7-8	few	CASSRLGGYEQYF
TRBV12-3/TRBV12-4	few	CASKTLGGGRDTQYF
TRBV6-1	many	CASSTTGKAFF
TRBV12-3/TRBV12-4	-	CASTASDRGRGETQYF